This entry features one T cell receptor (beta chain) sequence. Germline CDR1 and CDR2: LNHNV and YYDKDF (reference sequence). The CDR3 consists of 19 residues. Between the trimmed V and J ends, which lost 0 bases and 1 base, there was a span of 20 bases. The PCR ran on 60 Vbeta and 13 Jbeta primers. The protocol was immunoSEQ multiplex PCR, while the TCRdb copy is restricted to in-frame clones and leaves out a portion. The table lists 150,000 or so clones, around 68% of them singletons. The sample belongs to a study of cytomegalovirus exposure and HLA in healthy donors. Study at large: Some 200 million T cells yielded around 100 million unique TCR beta sequences, as an earlier analysis found.

The TCR originated in a man aged 25-40 years in good health and CMV-seronegative. The rearrangement uses TRBV15 and TRBJ2-3, with a tentative D call TRBD2 (8 bases). The sequencing sample was made of PBMCs. The CDR3 DNA reads as TGTGCCACCAGCAGAGATTTGAAAGGGGGCGGGGGGCGCACAGATACGCAGTATTTT. Protein: CATSRDLKGGGGRTDTQYF.